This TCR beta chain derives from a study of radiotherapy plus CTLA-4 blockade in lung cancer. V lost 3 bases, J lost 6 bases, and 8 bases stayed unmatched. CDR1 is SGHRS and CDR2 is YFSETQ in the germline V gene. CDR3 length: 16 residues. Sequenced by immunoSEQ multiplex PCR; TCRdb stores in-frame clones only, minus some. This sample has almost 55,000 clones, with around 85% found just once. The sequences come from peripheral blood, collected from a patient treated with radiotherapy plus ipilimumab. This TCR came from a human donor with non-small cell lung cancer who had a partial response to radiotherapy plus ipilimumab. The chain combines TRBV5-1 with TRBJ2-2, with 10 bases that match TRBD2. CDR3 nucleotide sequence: TGCGCCAGCAGCTCCTCAAGCGGGGGGGCGTCCGGGGAGCTGTTTTTT. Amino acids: CASSSSSGGASGELFF.